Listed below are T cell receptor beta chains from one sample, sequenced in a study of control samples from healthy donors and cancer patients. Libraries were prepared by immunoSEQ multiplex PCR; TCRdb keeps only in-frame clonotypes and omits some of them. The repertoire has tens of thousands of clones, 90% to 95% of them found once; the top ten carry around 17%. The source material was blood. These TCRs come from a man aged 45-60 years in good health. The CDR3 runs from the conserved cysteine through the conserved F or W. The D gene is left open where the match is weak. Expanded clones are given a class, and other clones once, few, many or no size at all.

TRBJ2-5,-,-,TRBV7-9,TGTGCCAGCAGCTCTCAAGAGACCCAGTACTTC,CASSSQETQYF
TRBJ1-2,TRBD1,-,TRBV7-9,TGTGCCAGCAGCGAAGAGGTCTGGACAGGGAAAGGCTACACCTTC,CASSEEVWTGKGYTF
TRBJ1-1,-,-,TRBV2,TGTGCCAGCAGCGGGGGCTTTATGAACACTGAAGCTTTCTTT,CASSGGFMNTEAFF
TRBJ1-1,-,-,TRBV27,TGTGCCAGCAGTTTAAAATTCCCTCGGGGAAATATGAACACTGAAGCTTTCTTT,CASSLKFPRGNMNTEAFF
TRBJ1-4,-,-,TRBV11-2,TGTGCCGGCAGCCCACTACAGGGAATTAATGAAAAACTGTTTTTT,CAGSPLQGINEKLFF
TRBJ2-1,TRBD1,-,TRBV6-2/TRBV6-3,TGTGCCAGCAGCATAGGGGGCCTCAATGAGCAGTTCTTC,CASSIGGLNEQFF
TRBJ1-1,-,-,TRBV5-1,TGCGCCAGCAGCTTGAATCCGGGTGGCACTGAAGCTTTCTTT,CASSLNPGGTEAFF
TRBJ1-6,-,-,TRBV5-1,TGCGCCAGCAGCTTACAGGCGGATTCACCCCTCCACTTT,CASSLQADSPLHF
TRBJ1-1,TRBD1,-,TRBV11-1,TGTGCCAGCAGCGGCCTGGACAGGGGGACTTTCTTT,CASSGLDRGTFF
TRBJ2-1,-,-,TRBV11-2,TGTGCCAGCAGCTTAGTGAGTAATGAGCAGTTCTTC,CASSLVSNEQFF
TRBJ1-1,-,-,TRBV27,TGTGCCAGCAGCAAAAGGGTTTCGAACACTGAAGCTTTCTTT,CASSKRVSNTEAFF
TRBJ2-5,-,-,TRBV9,TGTGCCAGCAGCGTAGATGTAGGGGGTTGGGAGACCCAGTACTTC,CASSVDVGGWETQYF
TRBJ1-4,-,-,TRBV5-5,TGTGCCAGCAGCGAGGGACGGGGATCTAATGAAAAACTGTTTTTT,CASSEGRGSNEKLFF
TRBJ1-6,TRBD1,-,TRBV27,TGTGCCAGCAGCCCGAGGGGCGGCAGGGGGCGAATAGATTCACCCCTCCACTTT,CASSPRGGRGRIDSPLHF
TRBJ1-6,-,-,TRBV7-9,TGTGCCAGCAGCTTAAAGGGGACCTATAATTCACCCCTCCACTTT,CASSLKGTYNSPLHF
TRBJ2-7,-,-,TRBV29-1,TGCAGCGTTGCGCTAGCGTACGAGCAGTACTTC,CSVALAYEQYF
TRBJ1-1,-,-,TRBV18,TGTGCCAGCTCAGGGACACGCAACACTGAAGCTTTCTTT,CASSGTRNTEAFF
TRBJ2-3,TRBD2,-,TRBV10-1,TGCCCCAGCAGACGGGGGGGAAGCACAGATACGCAGTATTTT,CPSRRGGSTDTQYF
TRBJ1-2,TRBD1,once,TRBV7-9,TGTGCCAGCAGCTTATCCGCTGGACAGGGGTCACATGGCTACACCTTC,CASSLSAGQGSHGYTF
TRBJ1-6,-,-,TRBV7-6,TGTGCCAGCAGCCCAGGAGGAAATTCACCCCTCCACTTT,CASSPGGNSPLHF
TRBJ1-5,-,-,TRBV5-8,TGTGCCAGCAGCTATTTGGGGGGGAATCAGCCCCAGCATTTT,CASSYLGGNQPQHF
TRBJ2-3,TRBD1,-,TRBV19,TGTGCCAGTAGTTTAAGACAGGGGCCGAGCACAGATACGCAGTATTTT,CASSLRQGPSTDTQYF